Detailed here is one T cell receptor (beta chain). These data are taken from a study of blood T cell repertoires in COVID-19. Study information: From the United States, Italy and Spain came samples of acute and convalescent COVID-19. T cells, B-cell-depleted T cells, or PBMCs supplied cDNA or gDNA.

Some clones are missing from TCRdb's copy, which holds only in-frame ones; the method was immunoSEQ multiplex PCR. The sample shows some 97,000 clones, about 85% of them seen only once. The CDR3 runs 16 residues. V was clipped by 3 bases and J by 5 bases; unmatched bases: 10. The germline CDR1 and CDR2 sequences are KGHSH and LQKENI. The chain is built from TRBV18 and TRBJ2-1; 7 nucleotides agree with TRBD2. Sequences were obtained from peripheral blood. The sequence was collected from a man aged 45-65 years with active or convalescent COVID-19. The CDR3 reads CASSPPNQRENNEQFF. The CDR3 nucleotides read TGTGCCAGCTCACCCCCCAACCAGCGGGAAAACAATGAGCAGTTCTTC.